This passage covers 26 T cell receptor beta chains from one sample sequenced in a study of T cells after yellow fever vaccination. MiXCR, run by TCRdb on the 5' RACE reads, gives a single entry per CDR3 protein. The table records some 550,000 distinct CDR3 sequences, 15% to 20% of them present only once. Sequencing was performed on PBMCs, taken 15 days after the yellow fever booster vaccination. These TCRs come from a man under 40 who received the YFV17D yellow fever vaccine.

V usage is TRBV9 and J usage is TRBJ2-1; D is possibly TRBD1 or TRBD2 (5 bases each). The CDR3 runs 16 residues. The V gene lost 0 bases and the J gene lost 2 bases, with 12 bases spanning the gap. The germline CDR1 and CDR2 sequences are SGDLS and YYNGEE. The CDR3 reads CASSVGGGGPYNEQFF. CDR3 sequence (DNA): TGTGCCAGCAGCGTAGGGGGCGGAGGCCCCTACAATGAGCAGTTCTTC.

This clonotype was observed a few times. The genes are TRBV7-6 and TRBJ2-7; D may be TRBD2 (6 bases). V dropped 1 base and J dropped 2 bases, with 12 bases sitting between them. Germline CDR1 and CDR2: SGHVS and FNYEAQ. The CDR3 covers 15 residues. CDR3 bases: TGTGCCAGCAGCTTAGGGCGGGACGAGACCTACGAGCAGTACTTC. This gives the protein CASSLGRDETYEQYF.

This clonotype came up a few times. The gene calls are TRBV5-1 and TRBJ2-6, with D unresolved. The CDR3 has 16 residues. Looked up from germline, CDR1 is SGHRS and CDR2 is YFSETQ. V was shortened by 0 bases and J by 4 bases, with 11 bases between the two germline ends. The DNA of the CDR3 is TGCGCCAGCAGCTTGGAGGGTATGGGAGGGGCCAACGTCCTGACTTTC. Protein: CASSLEGMGGANVLTF.

V is TRBV15 and J is TRBJ2-2; 9 bases match TRBD1. This CDR3 region has 14 residues. Germline V CDR1 and CDR2: LNHNV, YYDKDF (reference sequence). With V trimmed by 3 bases and J by 6 bases, 2 bases remained unmatched. The CDR3 spells CATSRDRGSGELFF. The CDR3 nucleotides are TGTGCCACCAGCAGGGACAGGGGTTCCGGGGAGCTGTTTTTT.

The chain carries TRBV19 and TRBJ2-1, with 7 bases aligning to TRBD1. Germline V gives CDR1 LNHDA, CDR2 SQIVND (reference sequence). Trimming removed 8 bases from V and 3 bases from J; junction bases left unmatched: 4. There are 13 residues in the CDR3. CDR3 sequence: CASGTDYYNEQFF. As DNA, the CDR3 is TGTGCCAGTGGGACAGATTACTACAATGAGCAGTTCTTC.

In its sample, this clonotype was seen a few times. The CDR3 spells CASSLNRATNEKLFF. CDR3 in DNA: TGTGCCAGCAGCTTAAACAGGGCAACTAATGAAAAACTGTTTTTT. The rearrangement links TRBV5-5 to TRBJ1-4; a weak D match, TRBD1 (6 bases). With 2 bases removed from V and 0 bases from J, the gap between germline ends came to 8 bases. Per the germline V gene, CDR1 is SGHKS and CDR2 is YYEKEE (reference sequence). This CDR3 spans 15 amino acids.

This clonotype was seen a few times. The chain combines TRBV7-8 with TRBJ2-1; TRBD2 matches 9 bases. Germline V lookup: CDR1 SGHVS, CDR2 FQNEAQ. This CDR3 spans 15 amino acids. With 2 bases clipped from V and 7 bases from J, the junction kept 6 bases outside the gene matches. The CDR3 region has the DNA TGTGCCAGCAGCTTAAGTTGGCGGGAGGGGAATGAGCAGTTCTTC. Protein product: CASSLSWREGNEQFF.

The chain uses TRBV5-1 and TRBJ2-5, with a weak D call TRBD2 (6 bases). V was shortened by 9 bases and J by 1 base, with 16 bases between the two germline ends. The CDR3 is 14 amino acids. Germline V gene lookup returns CDR1 SGHRS and CDR2 YFSETQ. The CDR3 reads CATAAGGTQETQYF. In nucleotides, the CDR3 is TGCGCCACCGCTGCTGGGGGGACCCAAGAGACCCAGTACTTC.

The chain couples TRBV6-5 to TRBJ2-5; D not certain. Germline CDR1 and CDR2: MNHEY and SVGAGI. The CDR3 consists of 10 residues. V shed 9 bases and J shed 13 bases, with 15 bases lying between them. The CDR3 loop is CASGVRSPYF. DNA of the CDR3: TGTGCCAGTGGGGTCCGCAGCCCGTACTTC.

The chain uses TRBV18 and TRBJ2-7, with 7 bases that match TRBD2. J gave up 5 bases and V 2 bases, and 9 bases lay outside the gene matches. Germline CDR1 is KGHSH and CDR2 is LQKENI. The CDR3 contains 15 residues. The DNA for the CDR3 is TGTGCCAGCTCACCAAGGGAGGGAGTACGAAACGAGCAGTACTTC. This translates into CASSPREGVRNEQYF.

This clonotype was detected only a few times. The V call is TRBV24-1, the J call TRBJ2-3; D is ambiguous. The V gene lost 3 bases and the J gene lost 4 bases, with 7 bases spanning the gap. Germline loops: CDR1 KGHDR, CDR2 SFDVKD. This CDR3 region has 13 residues. This CDR3 is CATSDTLADTQYF. CDR3 DNA sequence: TGTGCCACCAGTGATACCCTAGCAGATACGCAGTATTTT.

The chain recombines TRBV7-9 with TRBJ2-7; D not resolved. Germline-derived CDR1 and CDR2 are SEHNR and FQNEAQ (reference sequence). The ends were cut back, 5 bases at V and 6 bases at J, with 20 bases in the middle. The CDR3 has 15 residues. The CDR3 DNA is TGTGCCAGCAGCCACACCGGCTCGACTGTTACCGAGCAGTACTTC. The encoded protein is CASSHTGSTVTEQYF.

This clonotype showed up just a few times. V and J are TRBV7-3 and TRBJ2-2; D unclear. The CDR3 is 12 residues long. V was shortened by 3 bases and J by 5 bases, with 4 bases between the two germline ends. The germline CDR1 and CDR2 sequences are SGHTA and FQGTGA. The CDR3 DNA sequence: TGTGCCAGCAGCTTCGAGACCGGGGAGCTGTTTTTT. Amino acid sequence: CASSFETGELFF. The full variable domain, rest sourced from reference TRBV7-3 and TRBJ2-2, is GAGVSQTPSNKVTEKGKYVELRCDPISGHTALYWYRQSLGQGPEFLIYFQGTGAADDSGLPNDRFFAVRPEGSVSTLKIQRTERGDSAVYLCASSFETGELFFGEGSRLTVL.

This chain connects TRBV7-9 to TRBJ2-7; no clear D gene. V lost 1 base to trimming and J lost 7 bases, with 17 bases between them. Germline CDR1 reads SEHNR; CDR2 reads FQNEAQ (reference sequence). The CDR3 consists of 15 residues. The CDR3 DNA is TGTGCCAGCAGCTTAGGTGCGGCCGTTCTCGGGGAGCAGTACTTC. Translating gives CASSLGAAVLGEQYF.

This clonotype was recorded a few times. The chain has TRBV4-3 and TRBJ2-1; D is unresolved. The germline V and J ends were trimmed by 0 bases and 7 bases, with 10 bases remaining between them. This CDR3 comprises 14 residues. In germline, CDR1 is LGHNA, CDR2 YSLEER. CDR3 residues: CASSQEERANEQFF. In nucleotides, the CDR3 is TGCGCCAGCAGCCAAGAGGAGCGAGCTAATGAGCAGTTCTTC.

This clonotype was detected ten times or more. The J gene is TRBJ2-3, the V gene TRBV5-1, with D hard to call. Germline V gene data show CDR1 as SGHRS and CDR2 as YFSETQ. Trimming left V 0 bases short and J 0 bases short, with 5 bases between. The CDR3 spans 14 residues. CDR3: CASSLADSTDTQYF. In nucleotides, the CDR3 is TGCGCCAGCAGCTTGGCGGACAGCACAGATACGCAGTATTTT.

This clonotype was recorded a few times. J is TRBJ2-3 and V is TRBV19, with unresolved D. The germline CDR1 and CDR2 sequences are LNHDA and SQIVND (reference sequence). CDR3 length: 16 amino acids. The V end lost 1 base, the J end lost 0 bases, and 11 bases lay between the germline ends. CDR3: CASSIGPSASTDTQYF. CDR3 nucleotides: TGTGCCAGTAGTATAGGTCCTTCTGCTAGCACAGATACGCAGTATTTT.

The chain couples TRBV30 to TRBJ2-7, with 8 bases aligning to TRBD1. The CDR3 has 17 residues. Germline CDR1 GTSNPN, CDR2 SVGIG (reference sequence). V was pared by 7 bases and J by 2 bases, with 19 bases of the junction left unmatched. Written as DNA, the CDR3 is TGTGCCTACTTAAAAGCGCCCCCGGCACAGGGGGCCTACGAGCAGTACTTC. It codes for CAYLKAPPAQGAYEQYF.

This clonotype showed up just a few times. The J gene is TRBJ2-3, the V gene TRBV5-1, with 7 positions matching TRBD1. CDR1 SGHRS and CDR2 YFSETQ come from the germline V gene. Unmatched junction bases numbered 5, after V lost 4 bases and J lost 3 bases. The CDR3 consists of 14 residues. CDR3 sequence (DNA): TGCGCCAGCAGCGAGGGACAGAAGACAGATACGCAGTATTTT. This sequence encodes CASSEGQKTDTQYF.

This clonotype turned up a few times. J is TRBJ2-1 and V is TRBV19, with D perhaps assigned TRBD1 or TRBD2 (5 bases each). Germline V gene data show CDR1 as LNHDA and CDR2 as SQIVND (reference sequence). V was clipped by 6 bases and J by 0 bases, with 18 bases between them. The CDR3 is made up of 17 amino acids. The CDR3 DNA reads as TGTGCCAGTAGCCTTACCGGGACGGTGAGCTCCTACAATGAGCAGTTCTTC. Its protein is CASSLTGTVSSYNEQFF.

The genes are TRBV5-1 and TRBJ2-1; possibly TRBD2 for D (5 bases). Trimming left V 5 bases short and J 5 bases short, with 14 bases between. CDR3 length: 14 residues. Germline V gene sequence: CDR1 SGHRS, CDR2 YFSETQ. CDR3 residues: CASSVAAANNEQFF. The DNA for the CDR3 is TGCGCCAGCAGTGTCGCAGCGGCGAACAATGAGCAGTTCTTC. Complete variable domain (other parts from reference TRBV5-1 and TRBJ2-1): KAGVTQTPRYLIKTRGQQVTLSCSPISGHRSVSWYQQTPGQGLQFLFEYFSETQRNKGNFPGRFSGRQFSNSRSEMNVSTLELGDSALYLCASSVAAANNEQFFGPGTRLTVL.

In DNA form, the CDR3 reads TGTGCCATCAGCAGGGACACTGAAGCTTTCTTT. Translation gives CAISRDTEAFF. The chain combines TRBV10-3 with TRBJ1-1, with D possibly being TRBD1 (5 bases). Per the germline V gene, CDR1 is ENHRY and CDR2 is SYGVKD. The CDR3 contains 11 residues. Trimming removed 6 bases from V and 3 bases from J, with 5 bases in between.

V gene TRBV5-1 combines with J gene TRBJ2-3; D is uncertain. CDR1 SGHRS and CDR2 YFSETQ come from the germline V gene. The CDR3 sequence is 10 residues long. The V end lost 5 bases, the J end lost 9 bases, and 7 bases lay between the germline ends. Here the CDR3 reads CASSKRTQYF. DNA of the CDR3: TGCGCCAGCAGTAAAAGGACGCAGTATTTT.

The chain uses TRBV6-1 and TRBJ2-5; 8 bases are a match to TRBD2. V lost 2 bases, J lost 1 base, and 6 bases stayed unmatched. This CDR3 has 16 residues. Germline assignment: CDR1 MNHNS and CDR2 SASEGT. The CDR3 reads CASSELGSGVQETQYF. The CDR3 nucleotides read TGTGCCAGCAGTGAATTGGGTAGCGGGGTCCAAGAGACCCAGTACTTC.

A remark on this clonotype: At one boundary the junction diverges from the germline segment, which might be a read error. The chain uses TRBV27 and TRBJ2-7; D may be TRBD2 (6 bases). Germline V CDR1 and CDR2: MNHEY, SMNVEV (reference sequence). There are 12 residues in the CDR3. The DNA of the CDR3 is TGTGCCAGCATCTCGACCTCCGGGACTGCGGAATTC. Translated: CASISTSGTAEF.

This clonotype appeared a few times. The chain has TRBV27 and TRBJ2-1; 10 positions agree with TRBD2. Germline CDR1 and CDR2: MNHEY and SMNVEV (reference sequence). J gave up 7 bases and V 8 bases, and 11 bases lay outside the gene matches. The length of the CDR3 is 15 residues. CDR3 sequence: CASAASTSGLNEQFF. In DNA, the CDR3 is TGTGCCAGCGCCGCCTCGACTAGCGGGCTGAATGAGCAGTTCTTC.